Shown below are 3 T cell receptor beta chains from a single sample sequenced in a study of cytomegalovirus exposure and HLA in healthy donors. The data were produced by immunoSEQ multiplex PCR, yet TCRdb's version contains in-frame clones alone and is incomplete. Of roughly 120,000 clones in the sample, roughly 88% are singletons; the top ten hold around 5%. What was sequenced was PBMCs. All receptors come from a man aged 18 to 35 in good health and CMV-seronegative.

The chain employs TRBV10-3 and TRBJ1-2, with D perhaps TRBD1 (6 bases). Trimming pared 6 bases from V and 2 bases from J, leaving 19 bases between. This CDR3 is 16 amino acids long. Germline CDR1 reads ENHRY; CDR2 reads SYGVKD. The CDR3 sequence: CAIRETGVSPNYGYTF. CDR3 bases: TGTGCCATCAGAGAGACAGGAGTGAGCCCAAACTATGGCTACACCTTC.

V is TRBV5-1 and J is TRBJ2-5, with D possibly matching TRBD2 (6 bases). The V gene lost 1 base and the J gene lost 5 bases, with 9 bases spanning the gap. CDR1 is SGHRS, CDR2 YFSETQ, per germline. The CDR3 is 13 residues long. The CDR3 bases are TGCGCCAGCAGCTTGCGGAGCGGGGAGACCCAGTACTTC. Protein: CASSLRSGETQYF. The full variable domain, its missing parts supplied by reference TRBV5-1 and TRBJ2-5, is KAGVTQTPRYLIKTRGQQVTLSCSPISGHRSVSWYQQTPGQGLQFLFEYFSETQRNKGNFPGRFSGRQFSNSRSEMNVSTLELGDSALYLCASSLRSGETQYFGPGTRLLVL.

V is TRBV9 and J is TRBJ2-1, with 11 bases that match TRBD2. Trimming at V came to 3 bases and at J to 8 bases, leaving 4 bases not matched to a gene. The CDR3 totals 14 residues. The germline V gene has CDR1 SGDLS and CDR2 YYNGEE. CDR3 loop: CASSGTSGRDEQFF. As DNA, the CDR3 is TGTGCCAGCAGCGGGACTAGCGGGCGGGATGAGCAGTTCTTC.